The 24 T cell receptor beta chains given below trace back to one sample, sequenced in a study of shared clonotypes between healthy human individuals. The assay was immunoSEQ multiplex PCR, and TCRdb's table has in-frame clones only and misses some. The sample lists about 1 million clones; around 76% were seen once. The sample taken for sequencing was memory CD4+ T cells sorted from blood. The subset was: CD45RA-negative fraction. The receptors were sampled from a man younger than 30 in good health.

The chain couples TRBV5-4 to TRBJ1-1; TRBD1 matches 8 bases. The ends lost 2 bases at V and 4 bases at J; junction bases unmatched: 1. Germline assignment: CDR1 SGHNT and CDR2 YYREEE (reference sequence). CDR3 length: 13 residues. For the CDR3, the DNA is TGTGCCAGCAGCTTTGACAGGGGCACTGAAGCTTTCTTT. It codes for CASSFDRGTEAFF.

The rearrangement links TRBV19 to TRBJ1-3; maybe TRBD1 (6 bases). V shed 6 bases and J shed 4 bases, with 13 bases lying between them. The CDR3 consists of 14 residues. Germline V gene sequence: CDR1 LNHDA, CDR2 SQIVND (reference sequence). The DNA for the CDR3 is TGTGCCAGTAGGACAGGCTTTTCGGGAAACACCATATATTTT. It codes for CASRTGFSGNTIYF.

This clone was recorded a few times. Other DNA sequences in the sample encode the same CDR3. J is TRBJ2-2 and V is TRBV2; possible D gene TRBD1, 5 bases. The V and J ends lost 5 bases and 3 bases respectively, with 7 bases between them. The CDR3 extends over 13 amino acids. Germline V gene data show CDR1 as SNHLY and CDR2 as FYNNEI. The CDR3 nucleotides are TGTGCCAGCAGTCAGGGTTACACCGGGGAGCTGTTTTTT. Its protein is CASSQGYTGELFF.

The chain joins TRBV29-1 to TRBJ2-2; the match to TRBD1 covers 11 bases. With V trimmed by 7 bases and J by 3 bases, 7 bases remained unmatched. CDR1 SQVTM and CDR2 ANQGSEA come from the germline V gene. The CDR3 contains 15 residues. The CDR3 DNA reads as TGCAGCGCTAGGACAGGGGGCACTGACACCGGGGAGCTGTTTTTT. Encoded protein: CSARTGGTDTGELFF.

The chain recombines TRBV15 with TRBJ2-6; D remains ambiguous. The CDR3 consists of 19 residues. CDR1 LNHNV and CDR2 YYDKDF come from the germline V gene (reference sequence). Trimming removed 1 base from V and 0 bases from J, with 16 bases in between. The chain's CDR3 is CATSRGYPFGPSGANVLTF. CDR3 bases: TGTGCCACCAGCAGAGGTTATCCCTTTGGACCCTCTGGGGCCAACGTCCTGACTTTC. The entire variable domain, with the rest obtained from reference TRBV15 and TRBJ2-6, is as follows: DAMVIQNPRYQVTQFGKPVTLSCSQTLNHNVMYWYQQKSSQAPKLLFHYYDKDFNNEADTPDNFQSRRPNTSFCFLDIRSPGLGDTAMYLCATSRGYPFGPSGANVLTFGAGSRLTVL.

Only a few counts were recorded for this clone. The chain recombines TRBV5-1 with TRBJ2-1; 8 positions match TRBD2. Germline CDR1 SGHRS, CDR2 YFSETQ. The CDR3 totals 15 residues. Trimming took 4 bases from V and 3 from J; bases not matched to a gene: 6. The CDR3, as DNA: TGCGCCAGCAGCCAAAGCGGGGGTGACTACAATGAGCAGTTCTTC. It encodes CASSQSGGDYNEQFF.

The sample holds a few counts of this clone. This chain links TRBV10-3 with TRBJ1-5; 9 positions match TRBD1. The CDR3 consists of 17 residues. The germline V gene encodes CDR1 ENHRY and CDR2 SYGVKD. V shed 2 bases, J shed 5 bases, and the junction held 10 bases outside the gene matches. This CDR3 reads CAISEPKTGGRDQPQHF. CDR3 DNA: TGTGCCATCAGTGAGCCGAAGACAGGGGGTAGAGATCAGCCCCAGCATTTT.

The rearrangement links TRBV19 to TRBJ1-1; maybe TRBD1 (6 bases). The germline V gene has CDR1 LNHDA and CDR2 SQIVND (reference sequence). With 6 bases removed from V and 8 bases from J, the gap between germline ends came to 16 bases. This CDR3 has 13 amino acids. CDR3: CASSKGDTVEAFF. Here the CDR3 DNA reads TGTGCCAGTAGCAAGGGGGACACCGTAGAAGCTTTCTTT.

The chain has TRBV12-5 and TRBJ2-5, with 7 bases identical to TRBD1. J gave up 1 base and V 0 bases, and 8 bases lay outside the gene matches. This CDR3 has 17 residues. Looked up from germline, CDR1 is LGHNT and CDR2 is FRNRAP. CDR3 sequence (DNA): TGTGCTAGTGGTTTGGTACGAGGGGGCGCCCGCCAAGAGACCCAGTACTTC. Translation gives CASGLVRGGARQETQYF.

The chain uses TRBV7-2 and TRBJ2-5; maybe TRBD2 (7 bases). There are 17 residues in the CDR3. Deletions cut 4 bases from V and 4 bases from J, with 22 bases between. Per germline, CDR1 SGHTA and CDR2 FQGNSA. The CDR3 is CASSSLMIGGRRETQYF. The CDR3 DNA reads TGTGCCAGCAGCTCGCTCATGATCGGGGGGCGCAGAGAGACCCAGTACTTC.

The CDR3 loop reads CASSQGSGRSYNEQFF. DNA for the CDR3: TGTGCCAGCAGCCAGGGTAGCGGGAGGTCCTACAATGAGCAGTTCTTC. The chain uses TRBV14 and TRBJ2-1; 10 bases align to TRBD2. The CDR3 is made up of 16 amino acids. The germline V gene has CDR1 SGHDN and CDR2 FVKESK. V trimming: 3 bases; J trimming: 1 base; junction bases outside the gene matches: 3.

The chain links TRBV30 to TRBJ1-2, with 7 positions matching TRBD1. The junction had 6 bases not matched to a gene; V was cut back by 1 base and J by 7 bases. This CDR3 is built from 13 residues. CDR1 is GTSNPN, CDR2 SVGIG, per germline (reference sequence). The CDR3 nucleotides read TGTGCCTGGAGTGAAAGTTACAGGGGTGGCTACACCTTC. It translates to CAWSESYRGGYTF.

The CDR3 DNA sequence: TGTGCCAGCTATTCGCAAACCATAAACACCATATATTTT. Its protein is CASYSQTINTIYF. The chain uses TRBV28 and TRBJ1-3; D is uncertain. CDR1 is MDHEN and CDR2 is SYDVKM in the germline V gene. CDR3 length: 13 residues. The V gene lost 8 bases and the J gene lost 6 bases, with 14 bases spanning the gap. The full variable domain, its missing parts supplied by reference TRBV28 and TRBJ1-3, is DVKVTQSSRYLVKRTGEKVFLECVQDMDHENMFWYRQDPGLGLRLIYFSYDVKMKEKGDIPEGYSVSREKKERFSLILESASTNQTSMYLCASYSQTINTIYFGEGSWLTVV.

To note about this clone: The same CDR3 can be traced to other DNA sequences in this sample. The chain combines TRBV5-6 with TRBJ2-3; TRBD1 matches 7 bases. This CDR3 contains 13 residues. V lost 2 bases, J lost 4 bases, and 1 base stayed unmatched. CDR1 and CDR2 from the germline V gene are SGHDT and YYEEEE. CDR3 loop: CASSLDRADTQYF. The CDR3, as DNA: TGTGCCAGCAGCTTAGACAGGGCAGATACGCAGTATTTT.

As DNA, the CDR3 is TGTGGGGCGGGGATGGGTAGTCAGCCCCAGCATTTT. This sequence encodes CGAGMGSQPQHF. The chain uses TRBV28 and TRBJ1-5; D is unclear. CDR3 size: 12 residues. Looked up from germline, CDR1 is MDHEN and CDR2 is SYDVKM.

This chain uses TRBV6-1 with TRBJ1-2; maybe TRBD1 (6 bases). Germline CDR1 reads MNHNS; CDR2 reads SASEGT. The CDR3 runs 14 residues. Trimming removed 5 bases from V and 4 bases from J, with 14 bases in between. In DNA form, the CDR3 reads TGTGCCAGCAGTTCCCTACAGGGAAGCTATGGCTACACCTTC. Amino acid sequence: CASSSLQGSYGYTF.

The chain employs TRBV7-3 and TRBJ2-2; TRBD1 is a possible D gene (6 bases). V dropped 4 bases and J dropped 7 bases, with 10 bases sitting between them. The CDR3 loop spans 13 amino acids. Germline values: CDR1 SGHTA, CDR2 FQGTGA. As DNA, the CDR3 is TGTGCCAGCAGCTCCGGACAGAACGGGGAGCTGTTTTTT. It encodes CASSSGQNGELFF. Variable domain in full (rest from reference TRBV7-3 and TRBJ2-2): GAGVSQTPSNKVTEKGKYVELRCDPISGHTALYWYRQSLGQGPEFLIYFQGTGAADDSGLPNDRFFAVRPEGSVSTLKIQRTERGDSAVYLCASSSGQNGELFFGEGSRLTVL.

The chain links TRBV6-6 to TRBJ2-1, with 11 bases that match TRBD1. Germline loops: CDR1 MNHNY, CDR2 SVGAGI (reference sequence). With 1 base clipped from V and 9 bases from J, the junction kept 8 bases outside the gene matches. The CDR3 contains 16 residues. In DNA form, the CDR3 reads TGTGCCAGCAGTTACTTAGGGACAGGGGGAACGGGTGAGCAGTTCTTC. It yields the protein CASSYLGTGGTGEQFF.

The chain uses TRBV27 and TRBJ1-2; D unclear. This CDR3 region has 15 residues. Germline V gene lookup returns CDR1 MNHEY and CDR2 SMNVEV (reference sequence). V was shortened by 2 bases and J by 4 bases, with 14 bases between the two germline ends. The CDR3 reads CASSLTRGWTYGYTF. The CDR3 DNA sequence: TGTGCCAGCAGTTTAACCCGGGGATGGACCTATGGCTACACCTTC.

Points on this clone: Since a much larger clone is just one base distant, this may be a read error. V usage is TRBV7-2 and J usage is TRBJ1-5, with D hard to call. Per the germline V gene, CDR1 is SGHTA and CDR2 is FQGNSA. This CDR3 has 13 residues. V lost 1 base to trimming and J lost 6 bases, with 7 bases between them. The CDR3 protein is CASSLDEGQPQHF. In DNA, the CDR3 is TGTGCCAGCAGCTTAGATGAGGGTCAGCCCCAGCATTTT.

This clone appeared many times. Other DNA sequences in this sample translate to the same CDR3. The rearrangement joins TRBV30 to TRBJ1-6; D perhaps matches TRBD1 (5 bases). Trimming removed 0 bases at V and 6 bases at J, with 9 bases between. There are 14 residues in the CDR3. Germline CDR1 is GTSNPN and CDR2 is SVGIG (reference sequence). In DNA form, the CDR3 reads TGTGCCTGGAGTGTGGGGCAGGTTAATTCACCCCTCCACTTT. This encodes CAWSVGQVNSPLHF.

This clone appeared a few times. The chain employs TRBV5-4 and TRBJ1-2, with 7 bases lining up with TRBD1. The CDR3 has 16 residues. V gave up 3 bases and J gave up 2 bases; unmatched junction bases: 10. The germline gives CDR1 SGHNT, CDR2 YYREEE (reference sequence). This CDR3 reads CASSSPGQGENYGYTF. CDR3 nucleotides: TGTGCCAGCAGCTCCCCGGGGCAGGGGGAAAACTATGGCTACACCTTC.

This clone has a single count. The chain joins TRBV6-1 to TRBJ2-4; D not certain. V lost 1 base, J lost 2 bases, and 6 bases lay in between. Germline V gene lookup returns CDR1 MNHNS and CDR2 SASEGT. The CDR3 runs 14 residues. As DNA, the CDR3 is TGTGCCAGCAGTGAAGTACATCCCAAAAACATTCAGTACTTC. It encodes CASSEVHPKNIQYF.

The chain has TRBV18 and TRBJ2-5, with D hard to call. V lost 0 bases to trimming and J lost 2 bases, with 7 bases between them. Germline V lookup: CDR1 KGHSH, CDR2 LQKENI. The CDR3 runs to 14 residues. The CDR3 region has the DNA TGTGCCAGCTCACCACCCGTCTATCAAGAGACCCAGTACTTC. Translating gives CASSPPVYQETQYF. Full variable domain (outside the CDR3, taken from reference TRBV18 and TRBJ2-5): NAGVMQNPRHLVRRRGQEARLRCSPMKGHSHVYWYRQLPEEGLKFMVYLQKENIIDESGMPKERFSAEFPKEGPSILRIQQVVRGDSAAYFCASSPPVYQETQYFGPGTRLLVL.